This record covers a single T cell receptor (beta chain). Its antigen is not known. Germline CDR1 reads SGHTA; CDR2 reads FQGNSA. This CDR3 has 15 residues. V lost 5 bases, J lost 0 bases, and 3 bases stayed unmatched. This specimen belongs to a study of beta chain features in type 1 diabetes. The study, taken as a whole, reports: In every one of the four CD4+ subsets, TCRB CDR3s were moderately but significantly shorter in Type 1 diabetes patients. The question of HLA type influencing TCRB rearrangement was one that remained unresolved here.

Reverse transcribing all isolated RNA meant expressed TCRB transcripts were sequenced. The table came from immunoSEQ multiplex PCR; TCRdb's copy has only in-frame clones and leaves some out. The sample lists about 52,000 clones; roughly two fifths were seen once. The genes are TRBV7-2 and TRBJ2-1, with 8 positions matching TRBD2. The receptor was derived from a man aged 25 to 40 with type 1 diabetes. Specimen: Tregs from blood. The CDR3 DNA is TGTGCCAGCAGCGAAGGACTAGCCTCCTACAATGAGCAGTTCTTC. It codes for CASSEGLASYNEQFF.